The sample holds a few counts of the clone carrying this T cell receptor (beta chain). This entry comes from a study of early T cells in non-severe SARS-CoV-2 infection. Study overall: Sequencing targeted bulk RNA from unsorted whole blood, leaving chains unpaired.

Each CDR3 protein is one row after TCRdb ran MiXCR on the 5' RACE reads. The sample lists more than 60,000 distinct CDR3 sequences, around a tenth occurring once. The V end lost 6 bases, the J end lost 4 bases, and 14 bases lay between the germline ends. This CDR3 comprises 14 residues. Germline-derived CDR1 and CDR2 are LGHDT and YNNKEL (reference sequence). This sequence originates from an adult who was a healthcare worker with PCR-confirmed SARS-CoV-2 infection or an uninfected control (not recorded which). Sequenced material: whole blood. This chain joins TRBV3-1 and TRBJ2-3; maybe TRBD1 (6 bases). The DNA of the CDR3 is TGTGCCAGCAGGAGGGGACACTCGGCAGATACGCAGTATTTT. This gives the protein CASRRGHSADTQYF.